The 18 T cell receptor beta chains below were found in one sample sequenced in a study of patients and donors after allogeneic stem cell transplantation. TCRdb reprocessed the RT-PCR reads with MiXCR, giving one entry per CDR3 protein. This table holds 2,000 or so distinct CDR3 sequences, around 4.7% found once. Sequenced: blood, either unsorted or a sorted T cell fraction (not recorded which). Receptors originate from a human donor who was either an allogeneic HSCT recipient or a stem cell or donor lymphocyte infusion donor (not recorded which). It is not recorded whose cells these are; they may come from a transplant donor.

By sample fraction, this clonotype is large. The DNA for the CDR3 is TGTGCCAGCAGCTTACTTCGGGTAAGCTCCTACAATGAGCAGTTCTTC. It is translated as CASSLLRVSSYNEQFF. The chain joins TRBV7-9 to TRBJ2-1; D is unresolved. V lost 2 bases and J lost 0, with 11 bases in between. Germline V CDR1 and CDR2: SEHNR, FQNEAQ (reference sequence). The length of the CDR3 is 16 residues.

This clonotype rates as medium-sized. This chain joins TRBV5-1 and TRBJ2-1; the match to TRBD2 covers 9 bases. The CDR3 length is 14 residues. The germline CDR1 and CDR2 sequences are SGHRS and YFSETQ. V lost 3 bases, J lost 4 bases, and 2 bases stayed unmatched. The DNA of the CDR3 is TGCGCCAGCAGCTCAGCGGGAGGATACAATGAGCAGTTCTTC. This gives the protein CASSSAGGYNEQFF. Combining the CDR3 with reference TRBV5-1 and TRBJ2-1 gives the whole variable domain KAGVTQTPRYLIKTRGQQVTLSCSPISGHRSVSWYQQTPGQGLQFLFEYFSETQRNKGNFPGRFSGRQFSNSRSEMNVSTLELGDSALYLCASSSAGGYNEQFFGPGTRLTVL.

This clonotype counts as medium-sized. The J gene is TRBJ2-1, the V gene TRBV7-9; 11 bases agree with TRBD2. Germline CDR1 reads SEHNR; CDR2 reads FQNEAQ (reference sequence). The CDR3 extends over 13 amino acids. J lost 8 bases, V lost 8 bases, and 5 bases had no gene match. The CDR3 sequence: CASQLAGVDEQFF. The CDR3, as DNA: TGTGCCAGCCAACTAGCGGGAGTGGATGAGCAGTTCTTC.

V and J are TRBV6-5 and TRBJ1-1; TRBD1 might be the D (6 bases). This CDR3 region has 12 residues. Germline V CDR1 and CDR2: MNHEY, SVGAGI. The V and J ends lost 4 bases and 8 bases respectively, with 11 bases between them. The CDR3, as DNA: TGTGCCAGCAGTTCACAGGGTTGGGAAGCTTTCTTT. Translation: CASSSQGWEAFF.

In its sample, this clonotype was seen a few times. CDR3 coding DNA: TGTGCCAGCAGTAGGACTGAGGCAGATACGCAGTATTTT. The encoded protein is CASSRTEADTQYF. The rearrangement joins TRBV12-3 or TRBV12-4 to TRBJ2-3; D possibly corresponds to TRBD2 (5 bases). The CDR3 has 13 amino acids. V was pared by 5 bases and J by 4 bases, with 10 bases between.

This clonotype is medium-sized within its sample. The genes are TRBV3-1 and TRBJ2-6; no clear D gene. The CDR3 loop spans 15 amino acids. CDR1 is LGHDT, CDR2 YNNKEL, per germline (reference sequence). V shed 1 base and J shed 2 bases, with 6 bases lying between them. The CDR3 DNA reads TGTGCCAGCAGCCAAGTTGGTACTGGGGCCAACGTCCTGACTTTC. Translating it yields CASSQVGTGANVLTF.

In its sample, this clonotype ranks as medium-sized (0.01 to 0.1%). V gene TRBV27 combines with J gene TRBJ1-1; D is unresolved. Germline V lookup: CDR1 MNHEY, CDR2 SMNVEV (reference sequence). CDR3 length: 17 residues. Deletions cut 5 bases from V and 0 bases from J, with 19 bases between. In DNA form, the CDR3 reads TGTGCCAGCAGTCACGGGCCTTCCTCATCCATGAACACTGAAGCTTTCTTT. This translates into CASSHGPSSSMNTEAFF.

This clonotype qualifies as medium-sized (0.01 to 0.1%). V and J are TRBV27 and TRBJ2-7, with 8 positions matching TRBD2. V lost 5 bases, J lost 4 bases, and 10 bases stayed unmatched. CDR3 length: 15 amino acids. Germline assignment: CDR1 MNHEY and CDR2 SMNVEV (reference sequence). CDR3: CASSPLTGGPYEQYF. The CDR3 bases are TGTGCCAGCAGTCCCCTGACGGGAGGGCCTTACGAGCAGTACTTC.

The chain links TRBV7-6 to TRBJ1-2; D is unclear. The CDR3 contains 13 residues. V lost 6 bases to trimming and J lost 1 base, with 9 bases between them. Germline-derived CDR1 and CDR2 are SGHVS and FNYEAQ. CDR3 nucleotide sequence: TGTGCCAGCAGTTCCGACGGTAACTATGGCTACACCTTC. It translates to CASSSDGNYGYTF. The entire variable domain, with the rest obtained from reference TRBV7-6 and TRBJ1-2, is as follows: GAGVSQSPRYKVTKRGQDVALRCDPISGHVSLYWYRQALGQGPEFLTYFNYEAQQDKSGLPNDRFSAERPEGSISTLTIQRTEQRDSAMYRCASSSDGNYGYTFGSGTRLTVV.

This clonotype was seen a few times. This chain uses TRBV7-2 with TRBJ1-5, with 8 bases matching TRBD1. The CDR3 length is 15 residues. After removal of 4 bases from V and 4 bases from J, the junction contained 6 bases not matched to a gene. CDR1 and CDR2 (germline): SGHTA, FQGNSA. CDR3 sequence reads: CASSSTTGENQPQHF. CDR3 sequence (DNA): TGTGCCAGCAGCTCGACGACAGGGGAAAATCAGCCCCAGCATTTT.

By frequency in the sample, this clonotype is medium-sized. The rearrangement joins TRBV29-1 to TRBJ1-6; 7 bases align to TRBD1. V gave up 5 bases and J gave up 0 bases; unmatched junction bases: 1. This CDR3 is built from 14 residues. CDR1 SQVTM and CDR2 ANQGSEA come from the germline V gene. CDR3 in DNA: TGCAGCGTTCGGGACAGCTCCTATAATTCACCCCTCCACTTT. The encoded protein is CSVRDSSYNSPLHF. Complete variable domain (other parts from reference TRBV29-1 and TRBJ1-6): SAVISQKPSRDICQRGTSLTIQCQVDSQVTMMFWYRQQPGQSLTLIATANQGSEATYESGFVIDKFPISRPNLTFSTLTVSNMSPEDSSIYLCSVRDSSYNSPLHFGNGTRLTVT.

The chain carries TRBV24-1 and TRBJ2-7, with D hard to call. V lost 10 bases and J 3 bases, leaving 15 bases between the germline ends. This CDR3 spans 13 amino acids. Germline assignment: CDR1 KGHDR and CDR2 SFDVKD. CDR3: CATTPGSDYEQYF. Here the CDR3 DNA reads TGTGCCACTACTCCCGGATCGGACTACGAGCAGTACTTC.

By sample fraction, this clonotype is medium-sized (0.01 to 0.1%). The CDR3 DNA reads TGTGCCAGCAGGAAGACAGCAATTAACACTGAAGCTTTCTTT. Protein product: CASRKTAINTEAFF. This chain links TRBV12-3 or TRBV12-4 with TRBJ1-1; possible D gene TRBD1, 5 bases. Between the trimmed V and J ends, which lost 6 bases and 2 bases, there was a span of 13 bases. This CDR3 has 14 residues.

This clonotype is labeled as large (0.1 to 1%). The chain couples TRBV7-3 to TRBJ2-1; D unclear. The CDR3 sequence is 13 residues long. Trimming left V 1 base short and J 5 bases short, with 6 bases between. CDR1 and CDR2 from the germline V gene are SGHTA and FQGTGA. In DNA, the CDR3 is TGTGCCAGCAGCTTAAGCCGAGACAATGAGCAGTTCTTC. As protein: CASSLSRDNEQFF. The whole variable domain, filled in from reference TRBV7-3 and TRBJ2-1, reads GAGVSQTPSNKVTEKGKYVELRCDPISGHTALYWYRQSLGQGPEFLIYFQGTGAADDSGLPNDRFFAVRPEGSVSTLKIQRTERGDSAVYLCASSLSRDNEQFFGPGTRLTVL.

This clonotype was observed a handful of times. This chain uses TRBV9 with TRBJ2-7; 7 bases agree with TRBD1. The CDR3 consists of 16 residues. CDR1 is SGDLS, CDR2 YYNGEE, per germline. V shed 0 bases and J 0 bases; nucleotides not matched to a gene: 6. The CDR3 DNA reads as TGTGCCAGCAGCGTAGGACAGGGTCCCTTCTCCTACGAGCAGTACTTC. It codes for CASSVGQGPFSYEQYF.

The chain combines TRBV3-1 with TRBJ2-5, with 14 bases that match TRBD2. After removal of 0 bases from V and 3 bases from J, the junction contained 9 bases not matched to a gene. Germline-derived CDR1 and CDR2 are LGHDT and YNNKEL (reference sequence). The CDR3 covers 19 residues. CDR3: CASSQEGTSGSRGKETQYF. The CDR3, as DNA: TGTGCCAGCAGCCAAGAGGGGACTAGCGGGAGCCGGGGGAAAGAGACCCAGTACTTC.

This clonotype is labeled large (0.1 to 1%). This rearrangement joins TRBV12-3 or TRBV12-4 to TRBJ2-1; 8 nucleotides align to TRBD2. After removal of 1 base from V and 6 bases from J, the junction contained 2 bases not matched to a gene. This CDR3 is 14 amino acids long. The CDR3 nucleotides are TGTGCCAGCAGTTTAGGGCGGGAGGCCAATGAGCAGTTCTTC. Amino acid sequence: CASSLGREANEQFF.

This clonotype is termed medium-sized. V usage is TRBV7-2 and J usage is TRBJ1-2, with TRBD1 identical over 9 bases. The trim removed 1 base at V and 8 bases at J, leaving 8 bases unmatched. This CDR3 spans 15 amino acids. Germline CDR1 SGHTA, CDR2 FQGNSA. CDR3 loop: CASSLDRGRREGYTF. The CDR3 region has the DNA TGTGCCAGCAGCTTAGACAGGGGGCGCAGGGAAGGCTACACCTTC.